A single sample gave rise to the 24 T cell receptor beta chains below, sequenced in a study of cytomegalovirus exposure and HLA in healthy donors. The PCR ran on 60 Vbeta and 13 Jbeta primers. Data came from immunoSEQ multiplex PCR; TCRdb stores just in-frame clones and leaves some out. The sample lists 150,000 or so clones; around 67% were seen once. Sequences were obtained from PBMCs. The source is a young woman in good health and CMV-seronegative.

J is TRBJ1-3 and V is TRBV7-8; D is uncertain. The V gene's germline CDR1 is SGHVS and CDR2 FQNEAQ. This CDR3 has 13 amino acids. Trimming left V 5 bases short and J 4 bases short, with 9 bases between. Written as DNA, the CDR3 is TGTGCCAGCAGCACGAGATGGGGAAACACCATATATTTT. As protein: CASSTRWGNTIYF.

The chain joins TRBV6-5 to TRBJ2-5, with 11 bases matching TRBD1. V lost 6 bases, J lost 6 bases, and 9 bases stayed unmatched. The CDR3 consists of 15 residues. Germline V gives CDR1 MNHEY, CDR2 SVGAGI. The CDR3 DNA is TGTGCCAGCAGCCAACTCGGACAGGGGGCACAGACCCAGTACTTC. It specifies CASSQLGQGAQTQYF.

The CDR3 nucleotides read TGCGCCAGCAGCCAATATACAGGGCTCTTCTACGAGCAGTACTTC. Its translation: CASSQYTGLFYEQYF. The chain joins TRBV4-1 to TRBJ2-7; a possible D gene is TRBD1 (6 bases). Trimming pared 2 bases from V and 3 bases from J, leaving 14 bases between. CDR1 and CDR2 from the germline V gene are MGHRA and YSYEKL. CDR3 length: 15 amino acids.

The chain uses TRBV28 and TRBJ1-1, with D possibly being TRBD1 (6 bases). V was pared by 6 bases and J by 4 bases, with 15 bases between. Germline V gene sequence: CDR1 MDHEN, CDR2 SYDVKM. The CDR3 totals 14 residues. For the CDR3, the DNA is TGTGCCAGCAGCTTACAGGGCGGGAGCACTGAAGCTTTCTTT. Its protein is CASSLQGGSTEAFF.

This clone was detected a few times. The genes are TRBV7-2 and TRBJ1-6; 10 bases line up with TRBD1. Germline V gene data show CDR1 as SGHTA and CDR2 as FQGNSA. J gave up 8 bases and V 5 bases, and 6 bases lay outside the gene matches. The CDR3 contains 15 residues. CDR3: CASSLGQGFYSPLHF. CDR3 nucleotide sequence: TGTGCCAGCAGCCTGGGACAGGGGTTCTATTCACCCCTCCACTTT.

The chain combines TRBV7-2 with TRBJ1-1; D is unresolved. V dropped 2 bases and J dropped 6 bases, with 4 bases sitting between them. Germline values: CDR1 SGHTA, CDR2 FQGNSA. CDR3 length: 11 amino acids. CDR3 sequence (DNA): TGTGCCAGCAGCTTATATCCTGAAGCTTTCTTT. Its translation is CASSLYPEAFF.

This clone was counted a few times. The chain combines TRBV7-2 with TRBJ2-2; 7 nucleotides agree with TRBD2. The length of the CDR3 is 14 residues. V lost 7 bases and J lost 7; bases outside the gene matches: 9. From germline, CDR1 is SGHTA and CDR2 FQGNSA. The CDR3 spells CASTGAGGSGELFF. For the CDR3, the DNA is TGTGCCAGCACCGGGGCCGGGGGGAGCGGGGAGCTGTTTTTT.

This clone is a singleton in its sample. V gene TRBV11-3 combines with J gene TRBJ2-1; a weak D match, TRBD2 (5 bases). The V end lost 5 bases, the J end lost 11 bases, and 10 bases lay between the germline ends. Germline loops: CDR1 SGHNT, CDR2 YENEEA. The CDR3 is 11 amino acids. CDR3 nucleotides: TGTGCCAGCAGCAACGGACTCCAGCAGTTCTTC. Translating it yields CASSNGLQQFF. The full variable domain, its missing parts supplied by reference TRBV11-3 and TRBJ2-1, is EAGVVQSPRYKIIEKKQPVAFWCNPISGHNTLYWYLQNLGQGPELLIRYENEEAVDDSQLPKDRFSAERLKGVDSTLKIQPAELGDSAVYLCASSNGLQQFFGPGTRLTVL.

The J gene is TRBJ2-1, the V gene TRBV11-2; 8 positions agree with TRBD2. Looked up from germline, CDR1 is SGHAT and CDR2 is FQNNGV. V lost 2 bases, J lost 3 bases, and 6 bases stayed unmatched. The CDR3 has 16 amino acids. The CDR3 DNA reads TGTGCCAGCAGCTTATCGGCTAGCGGGTTCTACAATGAGCAGTTCTTC. The encoded protein is CASSLSASGFYNEQFF.

This chain links TRBV10-3 with TRBJ2-1; 9 nucleotides agree with TRBD2. Germline CDR1 is ENHRY and CDR2 is SYGVKD. J gave up 4 bases and V 4 bases, and 5 bases lay outside the gene matches. This CDR3 has 15 amino acids. The CDR3 region is CAISAMAGGYNEQFF. The CDR3 DNA reads TGTGCCATCAGTGCCATGGCGGGAGGGTACAATGAGCAGTTCTTC.

The chain has TRBV6-5 and TRBJ1-2; TRBD1 aligns across 9 bases. The CDR3 is 13 residues long. Per germline, CDR1 MNHEY and CDR2 SVGAGI. V lost 5 bases and J lost 8; bases outside the gene matches: 6. This chain's CDR3 is CASSHRGLEGYTF. CDR3 bases: TGTGCCAGCAGTCACAGGGGGCTAGAGGGCTACACCTTC.

In its sample, this clone was seen a few times. The CDR3 DNA is TGTGCCAGCAGCGGGAGGGGGTTTTACGAGCAGTACGTC. As protein: CASSGRGFYEQYV. The chain joins TRBV7-9 to TRBJ2-7, with D maybe TRBD2 (7 bases). The CDR3 spans 13 residues. Germline V CDR1 and CDR2: SEHNR, FQNEAQ (reference sequence). The germline V and J ends were trimmed by 5 bases and 4 bases, with 12 bases remaining between them.

The rearrangement links TRBV10-1 to TRBJ2-7; 7 bases are shared with TRBD1. The CDR3 spans 16 residues. From germline, CDR1 is WNHNN and CDR2 SYGVQD (reference sequence). The V gene end was trimmed by 8 bases and the J gene end by 3 bases; junction bases not matched to a gene: 16. The CDR3 is CASQASYRGWGYEQYV. The CDR3 coding sequence is TGCGCCAGCCAGGCGAGTTACAGGGGTTGGGGCTACGAGCAGTACGTC.

V is TRBV4-2 and J is TRBJ1-4; 7 nucleotides align to TRBD1. Germline values: CDR1 LGHNA, CDR2 YNFKEQ. V gave up 1 base and J gave up 8 bases; unmatched junction bases: 10. The CDR3 extends over 16 amino acids. CDR3 in amino acids: CASSQAQGDKREKLFF. CDR3 sequence (DNA): TGTGCCAGCAGCCAAGCCCAGGGGGACAAACGGGAAAAACTGTTTTTT.

The chain combines TRBV6-6 with TRBJ1-6; tentative D call: TRBD1 (6 bases). Germline V gene lookup returns CDR1 MNHNY and CDR2 SVGAGI (reference sequence). This CDR3 is 15 amino acids long. V was shortened by 4 bases and J by 9 bases, with 16 bases between the two germline ends. The CDR3 sequence: CASSLGAAGASPLHF. In DNA, the CDR3 is TGTGCCAGCAGTTTAGGGGCGGCAGGGGCTTCACCCCTCCACTTT.

The chain joins TRBV10-3 to TRBJ2-7; weak D call: TRBD1 (6 bases). CDR1 is ENHRY, CDR2 SYGVKD, per germline. CDR3 length equals 13 residues. The V end lost 11 bases, the J end lost 6 bases, and 20 bases lay between the germline ends. The CDR3 region is CASHRDSPGEQYF. DNA for the CDR3: TGTGCCTCTCACAGGGATTCCCCAGGCGAGCAGTACTTC.

This clone is a singleton in its sample. V and J are TRBV12-5 and TRBJ2-2; perhaps TRBD1 as D (5 bases). V lost 5 bases to trimming and J lost 2 bases, with 12 bases between them. This CDR3 has 15 amino acids. From germline, CDR1 is LGHNT and CDR2 FRNRAP. This CDR3 is CASGRGVLNTGELFF. In DNA, the CDR3 is TGTGCTAGTGGTAGGGGTGTCCTCAACACCGGGGAGCTGTTTTTT.

This clone was seen a single time. The same CDR3 can be traced to other DNA sequences in this sample. DNA for the CDR3: TGCGCCAGCAGCAGGACAGGGGGGAGAGAGACCCAGTACTTC. This encodes CASSRTGGRETQYF. The rearrangement links TRBV5-1 to TRBJ2-5, with 10 bases lining up with TRBD1. The CDR3 is 14 amino acids. J gave up 4 bases and V 4 bases, and 4 bases lay outside the gene matches. Per the germline V gene, CDR1 is SGHRS and CDR2 is YFSETQ. Filled out from reference TRBV5-1 and TRBJ2-5, the complete variable domain reads KAGVTQTPRYLIKTRGQQVTLSCSPISGHRSVSWYQQTPGQGLQFLFEYFSETQRNKGNFPGRFSGRQFSNSRSEMNVSTLELGDSALYLCASSRTGGRETQYFGPGTRLLVL.

V gene TRBV7-2 combines with J gene TRBJ2-3; no firm D call. CDR1 SGHTA and CDR2 FQGNSA come from the germline V gene. Trimming removed 0 bases at V and 5 bases at J, with 18 bases between. The CDR3 contains 17 residues. CDR3 amino acids: CASSLALIGPSGDTQYF. Written as DNA, the CDR3 is TGTGCCAGCAGCTTAGCGCTAATTGGTCCGTCCGGAGATACGCAGTATTTT.

V gene TRBV9 combines with J gene TRBJ2-6, with D perhaps matching TRBD2 (6 bases). Looked up from germline, CDR1 is SGDLS and CDR2 is YYNGEE. The length of the CDR3 is 19 residues. V gave up 0 bases and J gave up 2 bases, with 18 bases separating them. DNA of the CDR3: TGTGCCAGCAGCGTAGTGGGAGGCAGACACGGCCCTGGGGCCAACGTCCTGACTTTC. Residues: CASSVVGGRHGPGANVLTF.

The chain recombines TRBV5-1 with TRBJ2-7; 9 bases map to TRBD1. Trimming took 0 bases from V and 4 from J; bases not matched to a gene: 8. The CDR3 loop spans 16 amino acids. CDR1 and CDR2 (germline): SGHRS, YFSETQ. DNA for the CDR3: TGCGCCAGCAGCTTGGTGGGGACAGGGATATTATACGAGCAGTACTTC. Its translation: CASSLVGTGILYEQYF.

The rearrangement joins TRBV19 to TRBJ1-4; D perhaps matches TRBD1 (6 bases). With 5 bases removed from V and 1 base from J, the gap between germline ends came to 17 bases. Per the germline V gene, CDR1 is LNHDA and CDR2 is SQIVND (reference sequence). The CDR3 consists of 17 residues. In nucleotides, the CDR3 is TGTGCCAGTAGTGCCAGGGCCTCGACAGGAACTAATGAAAAACTGTTTTTT. Encoded protein: CASSARASTGTNEKLFF.

The V and J genes are TRBV4-1 and TRBJ1-4; a weak D match, TRBD1 (6 bases). The CDR3 has 15 residues. The germline V gene has CDR1 MGHRA and CDR2 YSYEKL. Trimming stripped 6 bases from V and 6 bases from J, with 17 bases between. The CDR3 sequence is CASRHPGQGYEKLFF. The CDR3 nucleotides are TGCGCCAGCAGACACCCCGGGCAGGGGTATGAAAAACTGTTTTTT.

The chain recombines TRBV14 with TRBJ2-6; D gene unclear. Germline CDR1 SGHDN, CDR2 FVKESK. The CDR3 sequence is 16 residues long. Trimming cost V 0 bases and J 1 base, with 7 bases left between them. The CDR3 DNA follows: TGTGCCAGCAGCCAAGATCGTAGATCTGGGGCCAACGTCCTGACTTTC. Amino acids: CASSQDRRSGANVLTF.